In its sample, the clone carrying this TCR beta chain was seen many times. RNA transcripts provided the source from which TCR beta CDR3 regions were amplified. The TCR CDR3 first-round RT-PCR relied on the HTBI primer set. Each CDR3 protein is one row after TCRdb ran MiXCR on the multiplex PCR reads. The profile shows hundreds of thousands of distinct CDR3 sequences, 20% of them singletons. The sample belongs to a study of T cells in Graves' hyperthyroidism and ophthalmopathy. CDR1 is MNHEY, CDR2 SMNVEV, per germline (reference sequence). The CDR3 covers 16 residues. Trimming took off 5 bases at V and 0 bases at J, with 16 bases between the two ends.

The chain uses TRBV27 and TRBJ1-1, with unresolved D. This clonotype originated in a man under 40 with Graves' ophthalmopathy. Sequenced input: blood. The CDR3 DNA sequence: TGTGCCAGCAGTCCCGGGTCCGGAAAATTGAACACTGAAGCTTTCTTT. It encodes CASSPGSGKLNTEAFF.